This entry features one T cell receptor beta chain sequence. Its antigen is still unknown. This CDR3 spans 15 amino acids. Trimming stripped 1 base from V and 4 bases from J, with 13 bases between. Germline CDR1 is SGHRS and CDR2 is YFSETQ. A sample-barcoded 5' primer and a J-beta primer mix were used in a second PCR of roughly 6 to 11 cycles. TCRdb reprocessed the 5' RACE reads with MiXCR, giving one entry per CDR3 protein. The sample gives more than 650,000 distinct CDR3 sequences, approximately 21% of which show up once; 20% to 25% is in the top ten. The data originate from a study of blood T cells in healthy people across ages. Individuals who donated were healthy Caucasians from Russia aged about 6 to 100. Study findings and constraints: Per million T cells, the diversity of TCR beta decreased roughly linearly as age advanced. With unsorted PBMCs, a conclusive comparison of naive versus antigen-experienced cells was not possible. Long-lived donors had more naive CD4+ cells and higher diversity than aged donors.

The receptor's source is a man aged 65 to 85 in good health. The chain has TRBV5-1 and TRBJ2-3, with a possible D match to TRBD1 (6 bases). The sample comprised blood. CDR3 in amino acids: CASSLFRGEADTQYF. The DNA for the CDR3 is TGCGCCAGCAGCTTGTTCAGGGGAGAGGCAGATACGCAGTATTTT.